A selection of T cell receptor beta chains follows, all from one sample in a study of regulatory T cells in long-lasting Graves disease. TCRdb itself ran the multiplex PCR reads through MiXCR, one entry per CDR3 protein. The sample records fewer than 350,000 distinct CDR3 sequences, 15% to 20% being singletons. The material was peripheral blood mononuclear cells (PBMCs), obtained at new diagnosis, from a patient treated with antithyroid drugs. The source is a female donor with Graves disease. CDR3s include the opening cysteine and the closing phenylalanine or tryptophan. The order of the fields is CDR3 DNA, CDR3 protein, J gene, V gene, D gene, clone size. The D gene is left open where the match is weak. Not every row has a clone size; where given, it reads once, few, many or a size class.

TGCAGTGTTACCGCCGGACGCGAGTCCTACGAGCAGTACTTC,CSVTAGRESYEQYF,TRBJ2-7,TRBV20-1,NA,many
TGTGCCATCCGCGGGGAGATATTGAACACTGAAGCTTTCTTT,CAIRGEILNTEAFF,TRBJ1-1,TRBV10-3,NA,many
TGTGCCAGCGGGGGGGGAAGCGAAAAACTGTTTTTT,CASGGGSEKLFF,TRBJ1-4,TRBV2,NA,NA
TGTGCCAGCAGCTCAGGTCCGGCCAGGGTGAATGAGCAGTTCTTC,CASSSGPARVNEQFF,TRBJ2-1,TRBV11-2,NA,many
TGTGCCAGCAGTTTGGTGTTAGGGGCGGGGGAGTACTTC,CASSLVLGAGEYF,TRBJ2-7,TRBV27,TRBD2,many
TGCGCCAGCAGTGAGCAGCGCCCCGGGGGGGAGCAGTTCTTC,CASSEQRPGGEQFF,TRBJ2-1,TRBV10-1,TRBD2,NA
TGTGCCTGGAGCGGACAGGGATCAGTTCGGATTGCAACTAATGAAAAACTGTTTTTT,CAWSGQGSVRIATNEKLFF,TRBJ1-4,TRBV30,TRBD1,many
TGCAGCGGCGGGACTAGCGGCAATGAGCAGTTCTTC,CSGGTSGNEQFF,TRBJ2-1,TRBV29-1,TRBD2,NA
TGTGCCAGCAGTCTCCTGGTTAGAAGGGGTACGGGCAATCAGCCCCAGCATTTT,CASSLLVRRGTGNQPQHF,TRBJ1-5,TRBV28,NA,many
TGTGCCAGCAGTTTGACAGAAGATTCACCCCTCCACTTT,CASSLTEDSPLHF,TRBJ1-6,TRBV27,NA,many
TGTGCCAGCAGCGGTGGACAGCGAGAGACCCAGTACTTC,CASSGGQRETQYF,TRBJ2-5,TRBV7-3,NA,many
TGTGCCAGCAGTTTGGGGTGGGAGGGTGAAGCTTTCTTT,CASSLGWEGEAFF,TRBJ1-1,TRBV28,NA,NA
TGTGCCAGCAGTCAACAGGGCCACGAGCAGTACTTC,CASSQQGHEQYF,TRBJ2-7,TRBV12-3/TRBV12-4,NA,NA
TGTGCCATCAGTGAGCCTTTTCAGAAGACCGGGGAGCTGTTTTTT,CAISEPFQKTGELFF,TRBJ2-2,TRBV10-3,NA,few
TGTGCCAGCAGCTTGGTGGCACTATACTATGGCTACACCTTC,CASSLVALYYGYTF,TRBJ1-2,TRBV5-8,NA,many